Shown below are 15 T cell receptor beta chains from a single sample sequenced in a study of blood T cells in healthy people across ages. A sample-barcoded 5' primer and a J-beta primer mix were used in a second PCR of roughly 6 to 11 cycles. From the 5' RACE reads, TCRdb called clonotypes with MiXCR, one entry per CDR3 protein. Of around 870,000 distinct CDR3 sequences in the sample, about 30% were seen once. Specimen: blood. All receptors derive from an elderly woman in good health.

This clonotype showed up just a few times. The V and J genes are TRBV6-6 and TRBJ1-6; the match to TRBD1 covers 7 bases. The CDR3 has 13 amino acids. Trimming at V came to 10 bases and at J to 9 bases, leaving 9 bases not matched to a gene. Germline CDR1 MNHNY, CDR2 SVGAGI (reference sequence). CDR3 nucleotides: TGTGCCACCACGTCGACAGGGCGTTCACCCCTCCACTTT. Translating gives CATTSTGRSPLHF.

This chain uses TRBV30 with TRBJ1-4, with no clear D. V was cut by 1 base and J by 4 bases, with 10 bases left in between. Germline-derived CDR1 and CDR2 are GTSNPN and SVGIG (reference sequence). The CDR3 runs to 14 residues. This CDR3 reads CAWSGGQINEKLFF. The CDR3 DNA follows: TGTGCCTGGAGTGGAGGGCAGATTAATGAAAAACTGTTTTTT.

This clonotype was observed at least ten times. CDR3 DNA: TGTGCCAGCAGTTACTCGGTCAGCGGGGGACGCCTTAGCACAGATACGCAGTATTTT. Translation: CASSYSVSGGRLSTDTQYF. This chain joins TRBV6-2 or TRBV6-3 and TRBJ2-3; 8 positions agree with TRBD2. CDR1 MNHEY and CDR2 SVGEGT come from the germline V gene. With V trimmed by 0 bases and J by 0 bases, 11 bases remained unmatched. The CDR3 has 19 amino acids.

Only a few counts were recorded for this clonotype. The chain joins TRBV9 to TRBJ1-6; D gene uncertain. This CDR3 comprises 17 residues. Trimming left V 0 bases short and J 9 bases short, with 19 bases between. Per the germline V gene, CDR1 is SGDLS and CDR2 is YYNGEE. CDR3 loop: CASSVALAGMGPSPLHF. CDR3 DNA: TGTGCCAGCAGCGTAGCCCTGGCGGGGATGGGCCCTTCACCCCTCCACTTT.

In regard to this clonotype: The conserved final phenylalanine or tryptophan is absent from the CDR3, which likely points to a read error. The V gene is TRBV4-3, the J gene TRBJ1-1; TRBD1 matches 7 bases. CDR3 length equals 18 residues. Trimming removed 1 base from V and 4 bases from J; junction bases left unmatched: 15. CDR1 is LGHNA, CDR2 YSLEER, per germline. CDR3 amino acids: CASSQAGGGFRASTEAFV. The CDR3 bases are TGCGCCAGCAGCCAAGCCGGAGGGGGCTTCCGCGCCAGCACTGAAGCTTTCGTT.

J is TRBJ2-3 and V is TRBV29-1; TRBD1 matches 7 bases. The CDR3 length is 14 residues. Germline loops: CDR1 SQVTM, CDR2 ANQGSEA. J gave up 2 bases and V 1 base, and 3 bases lay outside the gene matches. CDR3 DNA sequence: TGCAGCGTTGAAGGGACAGGCCTCACAGATACGCAGTATTTT. The encoded protein is CSVEGTGLTDTQYF.

About this clonotype: This may arise from a read error, as a much more abundant clone is one base away. The chain couples TRBV7-2 to TRBJ2-3, with a weak D call TRBD2 (7 bases). Looked up from germline, CDR1 is SGHTA and CDR2 is FQGNSA. CDR3 length equals 15 residues. The CDR3 spells CASSLEARGADTRYF. The CDR3 coding sequence is TGTGCCAGCAGCTTAGAGGCTCGGGGGGCAGATACGCGGTATTTT.

This clonotype was seen more than once but under ten times. A much larger clone differs from this one at a single base, so this may be a read error. CDR3 DNA sequence: TGCAGCCTCTCGCCCTACAATGAGCAGTACTTC. Translated: CSLSPYNEQYF. The J gene is TRBJ2-7, the V gene TRBV20-1; D is unresolved. The CDR3 is 11 residues long. The V gene's germline CDR1 is DFQATT and CDR2 SNEGSKA (reference sequence).

This clonotype came up many times. The CDR3 DNA sequence: TGTGCCATCAGTGACTCGGGGGGGCCGGGGGAGACCCAGTACTTC. It is translated as CAISDSGGPGETQYF. This chain connects TRBV10-3 to TRBJ2-5; TRBD2 matches at 8 bases. This CDR3 region has 15 residues. Germline V CDR1 and CDR2: ENHRY, SYGVKD. After removal of 3 bases from V and 5 bases from J, the junction contained 8 bases not matched to a gene.

V and J are TRBV7-2 and TRBJ2-5; 12 nucleotides align to TRBD2. Germline assignment: CDR1 SGHTA and CDR2 FQGNSA. This CDR3 contains 17 residues. The V and J ends lost 5 bases and 4 bases, in that order; junction bases with no gene match: 11. The CDR3 DNA sequence: TGTGCCAGCAGCCCTCATTTGACTAGCGGGAGAGGAGAGACCCAGTACTTC. This codes for CASSPHLTSGRGETQYF.

This clonotype was observed at least ten times. This chain connects TRBV7-2 to TRBJ2-4, with 8 bases lining up with TRBD1. This CDR3 contains 14 residues. Germline CDR1 and CDR2: SGHTA and FQGNSA. Trimming cost V 4 bases and J 9 bases; bases outside gene matches: 8. The chain's CDR3 is CASSSRQGSSIQYF. CDR3 sequence (DNA): TGTGCCAGCAGCTCCAGACAGGGGTCCTCCATTCAGTACTTC.

At least ten counts were recorded for this clonotype. The chain combines TRBV7-2 with TRBJ2-1; maybe TRBD2 (5 bases). The CDR3 covers 15 residues. Per germline, CDR1 SGHTA and CDR2 FQGNSA. The V and J ends lost 6 bases and 1 base respectively, with 13 bases between them. The CDR3 DNA reads TGTGCCAGCAGTCTCTCGACTACGTCCTACAATGAGCAGTTCTTC. Its translation: CASSLSTTSYNEQFF.

The chain recombines TRBV2 with TRBJ2-5; D tentatively fits TRBD1 or TRBD2 (6 bases each). Trimming cost V 1 base and J 4 bases, with 16 bases left between them. Germline V lookup: CDR1 SNHLY, CDR2 FYNNEI. CDR3 length equals 16 residues. The CDR3: CASSEGWGASGETQYF. DNA of the CDR3: TGTGCCAGCAGTGAAGGCTGGGGGGCCAGTGGAGAGACCCAGTACTTC.

On this clonotype: This clone may be a read error of a much larger clone one base away. V gene TRBV5-1 combines with J gene TRBJ2-5; TRBD2 matches at 7 bases. The V and J ends lost 4 bases and 11 bases, in that order; junction bases with no gene match: 8. CDR1 is SGHRS, CDR2 YFSETQ, per germline. The CDR3 loop spans 12 amino acids. The DNA of the CDR3 is TGCGCCAGCAGCGTGGGGGAGGGTGAGCAGTACTTC. It specifies CASSVGEGEQYF.

This chain links TRBV9 with TRBJ1-1, with D uncertain. The CDR3 has 15 residues. Germline CDR1 is SGDLS and CDR2 is YYNGEE. Trimming took off 0 bases at V and 0 bases at J, with 9 bases between the two ends. In DNA, the CDR3 is TGTGCCAGCAGCGTAGGCGTTTCTGTGAACACTGAAGCTTTCTTT. It specifies CASSVGVSVNTEAFF.